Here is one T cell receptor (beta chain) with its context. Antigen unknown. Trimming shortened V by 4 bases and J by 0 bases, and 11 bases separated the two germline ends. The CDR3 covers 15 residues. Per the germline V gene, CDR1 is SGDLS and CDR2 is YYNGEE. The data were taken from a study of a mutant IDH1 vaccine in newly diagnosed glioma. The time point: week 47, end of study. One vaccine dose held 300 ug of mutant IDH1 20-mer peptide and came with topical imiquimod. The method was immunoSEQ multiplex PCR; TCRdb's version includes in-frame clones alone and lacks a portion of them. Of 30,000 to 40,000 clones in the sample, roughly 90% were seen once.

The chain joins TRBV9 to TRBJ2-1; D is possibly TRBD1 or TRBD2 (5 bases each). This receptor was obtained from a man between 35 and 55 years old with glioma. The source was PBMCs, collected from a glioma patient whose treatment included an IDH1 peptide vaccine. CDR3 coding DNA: TGTGCCAGCAGCCCCTGGGGGAGCTCCTACAATGAGCAGTTCTTC. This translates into CASSPWGSSYNEQFF.